This T cell receptor (beta chain) was identified in a study of T cells in Graves' hyperthyroidism and ophthalmopathy. Study-level results: A model built on 13 V-J features separated ophthalmopathy from stable hyperthyroidism. Blood also carried most thyroid clonotypes expanded above 0.001.

Graves' hyperthyroidism is called stable when ophthalmopathy does not progress within 18 months. It was uncontrolled infection, other autoimmune disease, pregnancy or lactation that excluded patients. This clonotype was observed many times. Its antigen is not identified. A junction boundary mismatches the germline segment, possibly from a read error. Regions amplified from RNA transcripts were the TCR beta CDR3 regions. TCR CDR3 underwent first-round RT-PCR with the HTBI primer set. Via MiXCR, TCRdb re-called the multiplex PCR reads, giving one row per CDR3 protein. The sample lists about 98,000 distinct CDR3 sequences; around 42% were seen once. Per germline, CDR1 SGHVS and CDR2 FQNEAQ. The length of the CDR3 is 13 residues.

V gene TRBV7-8 combines with J gene TRBJ1-1; TRBD1 might be the D (5 bases). This clonotype was sampled from a woman younger than 45 with Graves' hyperthyroidism. Specimen: peripheral blood or thyroid tissue (not recorded which). This CDR3 reads CASSRQVGTGAFF. CDR3 in DNA: TGTGCCAGCAGCCGGCAGGTGGGGACTGGAGCTTTCTTT.